The subject of this entry is one T cell receptor (beta chain). Random hexamers primed reverse transcription of about 0.45 to 1 ug RNA. Amplification of TCR beta CDR3 used immunoSEQ multiplex PCR across 54 Vbeta and 13 Jbeta. TCRdb reanalysed the immunoSEQ multiplex PCR reads using MiXCR and keeps one entry per CDR3 protein. The data contain over 120,000 distinct CDR3 sequences, 95% of them singletons. The sample comes from a study of CD8 T cells in Susac syndrome. Study-level information: Of the sequenced Susac syndrome patients, six had active disease and about 8 were in remission. Intravenous immunoglobulin alone or corticosteroids were being given to patients with Susac syndrome at blood draw, unless they were therapy-naive.

This CDR3 spans 13 amino acids. V was trimmed by 8 bases and J by 0 bases, leaving 10 bases between them. From germline, CDR1 is SGHTA and CDR2 FQGNSA. The sequence came from a human donor with Susac syndrome. V and J are TRBV7-2 and TRBJ1-2; D gene unclear. The sequencing input was CD4+ T cells from PBMCs. This CDR3 reads CASHPGANYGYTF. For the CDR3, the DNA is TGTGCCAGCCACCCCGGAGCTAACTATGGCTACACCTTC. The full variable domain, completed using reference TRBV7-2 and TRBJ1-2, is GAGVSQSPSNKVTEKGKDVELRCDPISGHTALYWYRQSLGQGLEFLIYFQGNSAPDKSGLPSDRFSAERTGGSVSTLTIQRTQQEDSAVYLCASHPGANYGYTFGSGTRLTVV.